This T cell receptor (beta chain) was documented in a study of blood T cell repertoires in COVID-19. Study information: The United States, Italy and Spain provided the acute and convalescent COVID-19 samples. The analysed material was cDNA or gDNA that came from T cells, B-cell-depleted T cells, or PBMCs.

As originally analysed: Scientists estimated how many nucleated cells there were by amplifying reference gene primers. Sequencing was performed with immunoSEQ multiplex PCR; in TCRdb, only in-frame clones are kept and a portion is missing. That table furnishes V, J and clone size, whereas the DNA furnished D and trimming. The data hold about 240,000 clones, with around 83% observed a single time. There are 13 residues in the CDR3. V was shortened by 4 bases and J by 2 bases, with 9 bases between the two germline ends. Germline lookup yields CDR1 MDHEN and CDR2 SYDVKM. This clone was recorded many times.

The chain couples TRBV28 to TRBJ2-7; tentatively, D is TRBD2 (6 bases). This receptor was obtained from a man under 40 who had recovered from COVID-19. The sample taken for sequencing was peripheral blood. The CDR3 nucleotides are TGTGCCAGCAGTTCCGGGGGTACCTACGAGCAGTACGTC. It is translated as CASSSGGTYEQYV.